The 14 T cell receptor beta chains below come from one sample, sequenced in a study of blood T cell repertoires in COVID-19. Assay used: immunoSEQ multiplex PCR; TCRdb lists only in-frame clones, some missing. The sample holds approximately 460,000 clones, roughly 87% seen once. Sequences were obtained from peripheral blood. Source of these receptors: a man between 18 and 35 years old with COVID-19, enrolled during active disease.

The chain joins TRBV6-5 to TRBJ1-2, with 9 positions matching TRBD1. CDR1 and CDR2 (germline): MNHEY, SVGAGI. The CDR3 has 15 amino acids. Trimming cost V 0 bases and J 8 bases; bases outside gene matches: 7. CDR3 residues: CASSYSNPTGGGYTF. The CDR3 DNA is TGTGCCAGCAGTTACTCGAATCCCACAGGGGGCGGCTACACCTTC.

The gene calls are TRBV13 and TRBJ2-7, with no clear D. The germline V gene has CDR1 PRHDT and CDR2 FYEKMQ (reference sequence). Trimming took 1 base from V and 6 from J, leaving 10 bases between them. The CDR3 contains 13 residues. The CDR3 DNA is TGTGCCAGCAGCTTAGATTCTAGATCCGAGCAGTACTTC. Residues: CASSLDSRSEQYF.

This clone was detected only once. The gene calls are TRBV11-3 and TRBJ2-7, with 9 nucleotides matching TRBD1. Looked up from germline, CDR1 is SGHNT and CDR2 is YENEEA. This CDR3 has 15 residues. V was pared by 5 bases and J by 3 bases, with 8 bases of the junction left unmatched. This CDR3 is CASSLTGTGSYEQYF. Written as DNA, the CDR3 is TGTGCCAGCAGCCTAACCGGGACAGGGAGCTACGAGCAGTACTTC. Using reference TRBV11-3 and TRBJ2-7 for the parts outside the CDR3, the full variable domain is EAGVVQSPRYKIIEKKQPVAFWCNPISGHNTLYWYLQNLGQGPELLIRYENEEAVDDSQLPKDRFSAERLKGVDSTLKIQPAELGDSAVYLCASSLTGTGSYEQYFGPGTRLTVT.

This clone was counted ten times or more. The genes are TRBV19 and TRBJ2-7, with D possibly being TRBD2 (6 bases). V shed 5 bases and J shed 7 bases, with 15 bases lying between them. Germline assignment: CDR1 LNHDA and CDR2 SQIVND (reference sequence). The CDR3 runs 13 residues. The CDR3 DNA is TGTGCCAGTAGTCCGGGGACTGGGGCTGAGCAGTACTTC. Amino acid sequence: CASSPGTGAEQYF.

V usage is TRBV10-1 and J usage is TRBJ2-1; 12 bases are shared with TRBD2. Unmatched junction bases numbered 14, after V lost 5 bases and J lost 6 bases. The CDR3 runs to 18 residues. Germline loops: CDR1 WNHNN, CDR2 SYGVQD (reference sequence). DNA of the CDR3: TGCGCCAGCAGTCAGGGACTAGCGGGTTCTCGGTTTAGCAATGAGCAGTTCTTC. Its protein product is CASSQGLAGSRFSNEQFF.

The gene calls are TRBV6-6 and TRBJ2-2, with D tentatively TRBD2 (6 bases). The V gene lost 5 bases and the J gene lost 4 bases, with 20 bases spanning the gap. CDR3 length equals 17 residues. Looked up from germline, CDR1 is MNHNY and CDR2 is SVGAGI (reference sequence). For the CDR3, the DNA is TGTGCCAGCAGTCTGCTCGGAGGGCGTTTGGGCACCGGGGAGCTGTTTTTT. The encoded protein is CASSLLGGRLGTGELFF.

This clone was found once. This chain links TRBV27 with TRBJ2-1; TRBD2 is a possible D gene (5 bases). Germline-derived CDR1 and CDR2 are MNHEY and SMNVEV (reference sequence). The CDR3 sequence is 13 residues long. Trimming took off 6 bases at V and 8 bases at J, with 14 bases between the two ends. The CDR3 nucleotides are TGTGCCAGCAGGGGAACTAGTGTATATGAGCAGTTCTTC. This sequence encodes CASRGTSVYEQFF.

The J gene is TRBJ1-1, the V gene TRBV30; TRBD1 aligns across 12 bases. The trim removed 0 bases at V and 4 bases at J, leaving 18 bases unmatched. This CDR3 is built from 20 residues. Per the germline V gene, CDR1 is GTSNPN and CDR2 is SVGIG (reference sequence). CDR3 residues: CAWSVYTMKTGTGGPTEAFF. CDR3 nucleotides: TGTGCCTGGAGTGTATATACAATGAAAACCGGGACAGGGGGCCCCACTGAAGCTTTCTTT.

CDR3 sequence: CASSLEGGTYEQYF. The CDR3 region has the DNA TGCGCCAGCAGCTTGGAAGGGGGAACCTACGAGCAGTACTTC. The chain links TRBV5-1 to TRBJ2-7, with D perhaps TRBD1 (6 bases). V lost 0 bases and J 2 bases, leaving 9 bases between the germline ends. Germline CDR1 is SGHRS and CDR2 is YFSETQ. The CDR3 totals 14 residues.

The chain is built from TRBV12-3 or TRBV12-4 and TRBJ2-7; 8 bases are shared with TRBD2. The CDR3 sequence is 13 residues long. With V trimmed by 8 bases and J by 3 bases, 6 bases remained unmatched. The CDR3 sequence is CASSGLGHYEQYF. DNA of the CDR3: TGTGCCAGCTCGGGACTAGGTCACTACGAGCAGTACTTC.

Here the CDR3 DNA reads TGTGCCAGCAGCTCGACTAGCAGCACAGATACGCAGTATTTT. Encoded protein: CASSSTSSTDTQYF. The V call is TRBV7-3, the J call TRBJ2-3; TRBD2 matches at 7 bases. This CDR3 is 14 amino acids long. V shed 4 bases and J 0 bases; nucleotides not matched to a gene: 1. Germline V gene lookup returns CDR1 SGHTA and CDR2 FQGTGA.

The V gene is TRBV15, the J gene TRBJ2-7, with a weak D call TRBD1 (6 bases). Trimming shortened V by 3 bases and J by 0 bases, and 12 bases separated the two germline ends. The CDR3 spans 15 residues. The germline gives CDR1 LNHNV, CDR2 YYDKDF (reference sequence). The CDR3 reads CATSRDRGFSYEQYF. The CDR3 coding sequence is TGTGCCACCAGCAGGGACAGAGGCTTCTCCTACGAGCAGTACTTC. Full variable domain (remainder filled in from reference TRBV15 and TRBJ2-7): DAMVIQNPRYQVTQFGKPVTLSCSQTLNHNVMYWYQQKSSQAPKLLFHYYDKDFNNEADTPDNFQSRRPNTSFCFLDIRSPGLGDTAMYLCATSRDRGFSYEQYFGPGTRLTVT.

CDR3 sequence: CASSQDRDEQFF. The DNA of the CDR3 is TGCGCCAGCAGCCAAGATAGAGATGAGCAGTTCTTC. J is TRBJ2-1 and V is TRBV4-1, with D hard to call. The V and J ends lost 0 bases and 8 bases respectively, with 5 bases between them. The CDR3 loop spans 12 amino acids. Germline CDR1 MGHRA, CDR2 YSYEKL.

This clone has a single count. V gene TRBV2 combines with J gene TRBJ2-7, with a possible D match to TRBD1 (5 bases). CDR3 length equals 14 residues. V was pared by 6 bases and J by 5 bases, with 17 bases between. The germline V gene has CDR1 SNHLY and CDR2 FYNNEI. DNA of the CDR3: TGTGCCAGCAGGGCGGTACATGACAGTAACGAGCAGTACTTC. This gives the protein CASRAVHDSNEQYF.